These 3 T cell receptor beta chains came from one sample sequenced in a study of blood T cell repertoires in COVID-19. Sequencing used immunoSEQ multiplex PCR; TCRdb keeps in-frame clones, though not all of them. The sample has some 75,000 clones; 65% to 85% are singletons. The sequenced sample was peripheral blood. These receptors were taken from a man aged 45-60 years with COVID-19, enrolled during active disease.

This chain links TRBV29-1 with TRBJ1-4; D perhaps matches TRBD1 (5 bases). The V end was cut by 6 bases, the J end by 6 bases, with 20 bases between. The CDR3 extends over 15 amino acids. Germline V lookup: CDR1 SQVTM, CDR2 ANQGSEA. The CDR3 loop is CSVLSGGGLDEKLFF. In nucleotides, the CDR3 is TGCAGCGTCCTATCCGGGGGAGGGCTGGATGAAAAACTGTTTTTT.

The gene calls are TRBV5-5 and TRBJ2-5; D unresolved. Trimming took 2 bases from V and 0 from J, leaving 2 bases between them. Germline V gene sequence: CDR1 SGHKS, CDR2 YYEKEE (reference sequence). This CDR3 is built from 12 residues. CDR3 protein: CASSFNQETQYF. The CDR3 nucleotides are TGTGCCAGCAGCTTTAACCAAGAGACCCAGTACTTC.

The V gene is TRBV25-1, the J gene TRBJ2-1; tentative D call: TRBD1 (6 bases). The CDR3 is 16 amino acids. Germline values: CDR1 MGHDK, CDR2 SYGVNS. Trimming left V 2 bases short and J 8 bases short, with 19 bases between. CDR3 DNA sequence: TGTGCCAGCAGTGAACGAAGGGCAGGGGTACGGGATGAGCAGTTCTTC. This translates into CASSERRAGVRDEQFF. Based on the CDR3 plus reference TRBV25-1 and TRBJ2-1, the full variable domain is EADIYQTPRYLVIGTGKKITLECSQTMGHDKMYWYQQDPGMELHLIHYSYGVNSTEKGDLSSESTVSRIRTEHFPLTLESARPSHTSQYLCASSERRAGVRDEQFFGPGTRLTVL.